This T cell receptor beta chain was recovered during a study of cytomegalovirus exposure and HLA in healthy donors. This table comes from immunoSEQ multiplex PCR, and its TCRdb copy is limited to in-frame clones, with some not included. The sample lists approximately 200,000 clones; about 89% were seen once. This CDR3 contains 13 residues. Germline CDR1 MNHEY, CDR2 SMNVEV (reference sequence). The germline V and J ends were trimmed by 1 base and 6 bases, with 7 bases remaining between them. V is TRBV27 and J is TRBJ1-5; D gene unclear. The sequencing sample was made of PBMCs. This clonotype was sampled from a woman aged 18 to 35 in good health and CMV-seronegative. The CDR3 DNA follows: TGTGCCAGCAGTTTATTCGAGGGTCAGCCCCAGCATTTT. It codes for CASSLFEGQPQHF.